A single sample is the source of the 24 T cell receptor beta chains below, sequenced in a study of T-cell reconstitution after alpha-beta-depleted transplantation in children. Preparation of the TCRbeta library was carried out with unique molecular identifiers. Via MiXCR, TCRdb re-called the PCR reads, giving one row per CDR3 protein. The sample includes approximately 980,000 distinct CDR3 sequences, around 30% of them seen just once. This sample comprised PBMCs, mostly from graft donor cells, obtained 360 days after TCRalphabeta/CD19-depleted stem cell transplant. The receptors originated from a boy in the first two years of life who had a stem cell transplant for SCID, so the T cells may come from the graft donor.

The chain couples TRBV28 to TRBJ1-1; the D gene is possibly TRBD1 (5 bases). The CDR3 has 15 residues. CDR1 is MDHEN and CDR2 is SYDVKM in the germline V gene. V shed 3 bases and J shed 6 bases, with 17 bases lying between them. Here the CDR3 reads CASSFRVGLGPEAFF. For the CDR3, the DNA is TGTGCCAGCAGTTTTAGGGTGGGCCTGGGGCCTGAAGCTTTCTTT.

The chain uses TRBV12-3 or TRBV12-4 and TRBJ2-2; maybe TRBD1 (6 bases). The CDR3 sequence is 15 residues long. Trimming cost V 6 bases and J 6 bases, with 17 bases left between them. The CDR3 DNA reads as TGTGCCAGCAGGGGGACAACAGGGACGCCCGGGGAGCTGTTTTTT. It yields the protein CASRGTTGTPGELFF.

The CDR3 bases are TGTGCCTGGAGCCCAGACAGGGACGGCTACACCTTC. The encoded protein is CAWSPDRDGYTF. The chain joins TRBV30 to TRBJ1-2; the match to TRBD1 covers 7 bases. The germline gives CDR1 GTSNPN, CDR2 SVGIG (reference sequence). CDR3 length equals 12 residues. J was trimmed by 8 bases and V by 3 bases; bases with no gene match: 6.

V and J are TRBV12-3 or TRBV12-4 and TRBJ2-5; D is undetermined. The ends were cut back, 7 bases at V and 7 bases at J, with 19 bases in the middle. This CDR3 region has 14 residues. This CDR3 is CASTSPADWATQYF. CDR3 coding DNA: TGTGCCAGCACCAGCCCGGCAGATTGGGCGACCCAGTACTTC.

The chain joins TRBV7-9 to TRBJ2-3, with D possibly being TRBD1 or TRBD2 (5 bases each). Germline assignment: CDR1 SEHNR and CDR2 FQNEAQ (reference sequence). CDR3 length: 16 amino acids. Trimming took off 5 bases at V and 0 bases at J, with 15 bases between the two ends. The CDR3 nucleotides are TGTGCCAGCAGCCAGATGGGGGAAGTAAGCACAGATACGCAGTATTTT. This encodes CASSQMGEVSTDTQYF.

This rearrangement joins TRBV5-1 to TRBJ2-1; D possibly uses TRBD1 or TRBD2 (5 bases each). Germline CDR1 is SGHRS and CDR2 is YFSETQ. The CDR3 is made up of 11 amino acids. Trimming took 7 bases from V and 7 from J, leaving 9 bases between them. This CDR3 reads CASGWGNEQFF. As DNA, the CDR3 is TGCGCCAGCGGGTGGGGGAATGAGCAGTTCTTC.

The rearrangement uses TRBV9 and TRBJ2-5, with 8 bases that match TRBD2. The V and J ends lost 0 bases and 1 base, in that order; junction bases with no gene match: 5. In germline, CDR1 is SGDLS, CDR2 YYNGEE. CDR3 size: 16 residues. The CDR3 nucleotides are TGTGCCAGCAGCGTAGGCGGGGGGCCTCTCCAAGAGACCCAGTACTTC. This translates into CASSVGGGPLQETQYF.

This clonotype turned up a few times. The chain recombines TRBV10-3 with TRBJ1-1; 7 bases are shared with TRBD1. The CDR3 runs 15 residues. V shed 2 bases, J shed 1 base, and the junction held 4 bases outside the gene matches. The germline CDR1 and CDR2 sequences are ENHRY and SYGVKD. The CDR3 sequence: CAISEPGQANTEAFF. CDR3 coding DNA: TGTGCCATCAGTGAGCCCGGACAGGCGAACACTGAAGCTTTCTTT.

This rearrangement joins TRBV20-1 to TRBJ2-5, with 10 bases aligning to TRBD1. The trim removed 6 bases at V and 5 bases at J, leaving 9 bases unmatched. This CDR3 has 14 residues. In germline, CDR1 is DFQATT, CDR2 SNEGSKA (reference sequence). This CDR3 is CSAALDRGRETQYF. In DNA form, the CDR3 reads TGCAGTGCCGCTCTTGACAGGGGGCGTGAGACCCAGTACTTC.

This rearrangement joins TRBV20-1 to TRBJ2-1, with D hard to call. Germline V gives CDR1 DFQATT, CDR2 SNEGSKA (reference sequence). The CDR3 length is 15 residues. With 5 bases removed from V and 2 bases from J, the gap between germline ends came to 16 bases. CDR3 DNA: TGCAGTGCTCCTCTTCTCTTCAACACCTACAATGAGCAGTTCTTC. Translated: CSAPLLFNTYNEQFF.

This clonotype occurred a few times. The J gene is TRBJ1-1, the V gene TRBV5-1, with unresolved D. There are 13 residues in the CDR3. With 3 bases removed from V and 3 bases from J, the gap between germline ends came to 9 bases. Germline V lookup: CDR1 SGHRS, CDR2 YFSETQ. The CDR3 DNA is TGCGCCAGCAGCTCTTACATAGACACTGAAGCTTTCTTT. This sequence encodes CASSSYIDTEAFF.

Only a few counts were recorded for this clonotype. This rearrangement joins TRBV4-3 to TRBJ2-1; 11 bases line up with TRBD2. The germline gives CDR1 LGHNA, CDR2 YSLEER. The ends lost 1 base at V and 3 bases at J; junction bases unmatched: 2. The CDR3 has 16 amino acids. The CDR3 spells CASSQALAGGYNEQFF. The CDR3 DNA reads TGCGCCAGCAGCCAAGCCCTAGCGGGGGGCTACAATGAGCAGTTCTTC.

This clonotype was detected only a few times. This chain joins TRBV10-3 and TRBJ1-1, with 9 bases identical to TRBD1. This CDR3 contains 16 residues. The germline V gene encodes CDR1 ENHRY and CDR2 SYGVKD. The V gene end was trimmed by 6 bases and the J gene end by 1 base; junction bases not matched to a gene: 9. As DNA, the CDR3 is TGTGCCATCAGGGGACAGGGCAGAGGCCAGAACACTGAAGCTTTCTTT. It yields the protein CAIRGQGRGQNTEAFF.

The DNA of the CDR3 is TGCGCCAGCAAAAATGGGGACAGGGATAATGAAAAACTGTTTTTT. It specifies CASKNGDRDNEKLFF. The rearrangement joins TRBV5-1 to TRBJ1-4; 9 bases are a match to TRBD1. Looked up from germline, CDR1 is SGHRS and CDR2 is YFSETQ. Trimming cost V 6 bases and J 4 bases; bases outside gene matches: 7. CDR3 length equals 15 residues.

This rearrangement joins TRBV20-1 to TRBJ2-3, with a possible D match to TRBD1 (6 bases). CDR1 DFQATT and CDR2 SNEGSKA come from the germline V gene (reference sequence). The CDR3 is made up of 15 amino acids. The V end lost 5 bases, the J end lost 2 bases, and 17 bases lay between the germline ends. The CDR3 here is CSAPTVGATTDTQYF. DNA of the CDR3: TGCAGTGCTCCCACAGTGGGGGCGACCACAGATACGCAGTATTTT.

This chain links TRBV20-1 with TRBJ2-7; D tentatively reads TRBD1 or TRBD2 (6 bases each). CDR3 size: 14 residues. Trimming pared 3 bases from V and 4 bases from J, leaving 16 bases between. CDR1 DFQATT and CDR2 SNEGSKA come from the germline V gene (reference sequence). CDR3 sequence: CSARAGGGLYEQYF. The CDR3 DNA reads TGCAGTGCTAGGGCCGGGGGCGGCCTATACGAGCAGTACTTC.

V gene TRBV6-5 combines with J gene TRBJ2-5; 7 bases line up with TRBD1. Looked up from germline, CDR1 is MNHEY and CDR2 is SVGAGI. The CDR3 runs 13 residues. V was pared by 6 bases and J by 5 bases, with 6 bases of the junction left unmatched. CDR3 region: CASRMTGLETQYF. DNA for the CDR3: TGTGCCAGCAGAATGACAGGGCTGGAGACCCAGTACTTC.

A few counts support this clonotype. The genes are TRBV12-3 or TRBV12-4 and TRBJ2-1; TRBD1 matches at 8 bases. The V gene end was trimmed by 3 bases and the J gene end by 8 bases; junction bases not matched to a gene: 3. The CDR3 is 13 amino acids. CDR3 coding DNA: TGTGCCAGCAGTTTCCAGGGGGCCCATGAGCAGTTCTTC. Translation gives CASSFQGAHEQFF.

The rearrangement links TRBV7-9 to TRBJ1-6; 9 nucleotides match TRBD1. Germline V CDR1 and CDR2: SEHNR, FQNEAQ (reference sequence). The CDR3 is made up of 14 amino acids. The J segment lost 7 bases and the V segment lost 7 bases, leaving 5 bases of the junction unmatched. Here the CDR3 DNA reads TGTGCCAGCACCAACGGGACAGGGAATTCACCCCTCCACTTT. Translating gives CASTNGTGNSPLHF.

The table lists this clonotype with a few counts. This rearrangement joins TRBV6-2 or TRBV6-3 to TRBJ2-1; 8 positions agree with TRBD1. In germline, CDR1 is MNHEY, CDR2 SVGEGT. With 5 bases clipped from V and 2 bases from J, the junction kept 5 bases outside the gene matches. CDR3 length equals 15 residues. The CDR3 loop reads CASSRTGRPYNEQFF. CDR3 in DNA: TGTGCCAGCAGTCGGACAGGGAGGCCCTACAATGAGCAGTTCTTC.

The table lists this clonotype with a few counts. The chain couples TRBV7-9 to TRBJ1-4; 7 nucleotides agree with TRBD1. This CDR3 comprises 15 residues. Germline values: CDR1 SEHNR, CDR2 FQNEAQ (reference sequence). The V gene end was trimmed by 4 bases and the J gene end by 8 bases; junction bases not matched to a gene: 10. Here the CDR3 DNA reads TGTGCCAGCAGCTCGCGGACAGGCGCTGGGGAAAAACTGTTTTTT. Protein: CASSSRTGAGEKLFF.

V gene TRBV4-3 combines with J gene TRBJ2-7; maybe TRBD2 (5 bases). Trimming stripped 1 base from V and 3 bases from J, with 13 bases between. This CDR3 has 15 amino acids. Germline V gives CDR1 LGHNA, CDR2 YSLEER. Written as DNA, the CDR3 is TGCGCCAGCAGCCAAGGATTGACCGGAGGCTACGAGCAGTACTTC. Its protein product is CASSQGLTGGYEQYF.

Of note for this clonotype: A much larger clone sits a single nucleotide away, making a read error possible. CDR3 loop: CATSDLGYRGNEKFF. CDR3 DNA sequence: TGTGCCACCAGTGATTTAGGGTACAGGGGCAATGAGAAGTTCTTC. The gene calls are TRBV24-1 and TRBJ2-1, with TRBD1 matching over 7 bases. The CDR3 contains 15 residues. Germline CDR1 reads KGHDR; CDR2 reads SFDVKD.

This clonotype was seen a few times. The chain combines TRBV5-1 with TRBJ2-3; tentative D call: TRBD2 (5 bases). The V and J ends lost 2 bases and 5 bases respectively, with 9 bases between them. The CDR3 spans 13 residues. Germline assignment: CDR1 SGHRS and CDR2 YFSETQ. The CDR3 coding sequence is TGCGCCAGCAGCTTACCCGGGAAAGATACGCAGTATTTT. It codes for CASSLPGKDTQYF.